This is a list of T cell receptor beta chains from one sample in a study of blood T cell repertoires in COVID-19. Only in-frame clones appear in the TCRdb table, and some are missing; sequencing was by immunoSEQ multiplex PCR. The sample lists around 65,000 clones, about three quarters occurring once. Sequencing used peripheral blood. These receptors were collected from a human donor in a cohort sampled during active COVID-19. Both conserved end residues are part of each CDR3. A D gene is named only where the DNA matches it firmly. The size of a clone is reported for some rows only, either as once, few or many, or as a class for expanded clones.

18 TRBJ2-2 TRBV10-1 - TRBD1 CASSEGVTDRGFTGELFF TGCGCCAGCAGTGAGGGAGTGACGGACAGGGGTTTCACCGGGGAGCTGTTTTTT
18 TRBJ2-1 TRBV4-1 - - CASSQQDLLGSSYNEQFF TGCGCCAGCAGCCAACAAGATCTATTAGGGAGCTCCTACAATGAGCAGTTCTTC
17 TRBJ2-1 TRBV18 - - CASSPPGAGGSYNEQFF TGTGCCAGCTCACCACCTGGAGCGGGTGGATCCTACAATGAGCAGTTCTTC
15 TRBJ1-6 TRBV27 - - CASSLGGPVRAPLHF TGTGCCAGCAGTTTGGGGGGACCGGTTCGGGCACCCCTCCACTTT
15 TRBJ1-3 TRBV27 - - CASSLSGLPGNTIYF TGTGCCAGCAGTTTATCCGGGTTGCCCGGAAACACCATATATTTT
12 TRBJ1-1 TRBV28 - - CASSYRNTEAFF TGTGCCAGCAGTTATAGGAACACTGAAGCTTTCTTT
15 TRBJ2-7 TRBV19 - - CASSIGTRRDYEQYF TGTGCCAGTAGTATAGGCACTAGAAGGGACTACGAGCAGTACTTC
13 TRBJ2-5 TRBV28 - - CASNRQLQETQYF TGTGCCAGCAACCGACAGCTCCAAGAGACCCAGTACTTC
14 TRBJ1-5 TRBV27 - - CASRPRDSNQPQHF TGTGCCAGCAGACCCCGGGATAGCAATCAGCCCCAGCATTTT
15 TRBJ2-1 TRBV18 few - CASSPSKGENNEQFF TGTGCCAGCTCACCGTCAAAAGGGGAAAACAATGAGCAGTTCTTC
14 TRBJ2-1 TRBV7-6 - - CASSLTQSGNEQFF TGTGCCAGCAGCTTAACCCAGAGCGGCAATGAGCAGTTCTTC
17 TRBJ2-1 TRBV11-3 - TRBD2 CASSQGETSGPNNEQFF TGTGCCAGCAGCCAGGGGGAGACTAGCGGGCCTAACAATGAGCAGTTCTTC
14 TRBJ1-2 TRBV28 - - CASSLFQGRDGYTF TGTGCCAGCAGTTTATTCCAGGGTAGAGATGGCTACACCTTC
12 TRBJ2-4 TRBV30 - TRBD1 CAWDRGTSIQYF TGTGCCTGGGACAGGGGAACCAGCATTCAGTACTTC
11 TRBJ2-1 TRBV20-1 - - CSASIAFEQFF TGCAGTGCTAGTATTGCGTTTGAGCAGTTCTTC
15 TRBJ2-5 TRBV5-4 - TRBD1 CASSSVGTGLETQYF TGTGCCAGCAGCTCGGTGGGGACAGGGCTTGAGACCCAGTACTTC
16 TRBJ2-1 TRBV3-1/TRBV3-2 - TRBD1 CANSSGQGISYNEQFF TGTGCCAACAGTTCCGGACAGGGCATATCCTACAATGAGCAGTTCTTC
15 TRBJ2-7 TRBV7-9 - TRBD1 CASSGDRGLPYEQYF TGTGCCAGCTCCGGCGACAGGGGCCTCCCCTACGAGCAGTACTTC
13 TRBJ2-1 TRBV7-9 - - CASSRGHGDEQFF TGTGCCAGCAGTAGGGGACATGGGGATGAGCAGTTCTTC
13 TRBJ2-7 TRBV24-1 - - CATLLAGLSEQYF TGTGCCACCCTGTTAGCTGGTCTGAGCGAGCAGTACTTC
16 TRBJ2-2 TRBV7-6 - TRBD2 CASSLLAGLNTGELFF TGTGCCAGCAGCCTCCTAGCGGGCCTTAACACCGGGGAGCTGTTTTTT
11 TRBJ2-7 TRBV30 - - CAWGQFGEQYF TGTGCCTGGGGCCAATTCGGCGAGCAGTACTTC
15 TRBJ1-5 TRBV5-1 once TRBD1 CASRGRGLCNQPQHF TGCGCCAGCAGGGGCAGGGGGCTCTGCAATCAGCCCCAGCATTTT
10 TRBJ2-5 TRBV29-1 - - CSVRQETQYF TGCAGCGTCAGACAAGAGACCCAGTACTTC
13 TRBJ2-1 TRBV7-9 - - CASSLVGYNEQFF TGTGCCAGCAGCTTGGTCGGTTACAATGAGCAGTTCTTC
15 TRBJ1-4 TRBV7-9 few - CASSPGVRTGEKLFF TGTGCCAGCAGCCCTGGGGTGAGGACGGGGGAAAAACTGTTTTTT
15 TRBJ2-7 TRBV3-1/TRBV3-2 - TRBD2 CASSRGGTSGYEQYF TGTGCCAGCAGCCGGGGAGGGACTAGCGGCTACGAGCAGTACTTC